A selection of T cell receptor beta chains follows, all from one sample in a study of blood T cell repertoires in COVID-19. Sequencing was performed with immunoSEQ multiplex PCR; in TCRdb, only in-frame clones are kept and a portion is missing. The sample records more than 200,000 clones, 75% to 90% being singletons. Sample: peripheral blood. Receptor source: a young man with active or convalescent COVID-19. The CDR3 runs from the conserved cysteine through the conserved F or W. Fields, in order: clone size, V gene, D gene, J gene, CDR3 protein, CDR3 DNA. The D gene is left open where the match is weak. Expanded clones are given a class, and other clones once, few, many or no size at all.

size: .; V: TRBV2; D: .; J: TRBJ2-1; CDR3: CASVQGKAYNEQFF; DNA: TGTGCCAGCGTTCAGGGCAAGGCCTACAATGAGCAGTTCTTC
size: once; V: TRBV3-1/TRBV3-2; D: TRBD1; J: TRBJ1-3; CDR3: CASTLTGPYSGNTIYF; DNA: TGTGCCAGCACACTGACAGGGCCCTACTCTGGAAACACCATATATTTT
size: .; V: TRBV7-6; D: TRBD2; J: TRBJ2-3; CDR3: CASSAVTGTSGGDTQYF; DNA: TGTGCCAGCAGCGCGGTAACCGGGACTAGCGGGGGGGATACGCAGTATTTT
size: .; V: TRBV9; D: TRBD1; J: TRBJ2-7; CDR3: CASSLGQGHEQYF; DNA: TGTGCCAGCAGCCTGGGACAGGGCCACGAGCAGTACTTC
size: .; V: TRBV7-9; D: .; J: TRBJ1-5; CDR3: CASSLGQQPQHF; DNA: TGTGCCAGCAGCTTAGGGCAACAGCCCCAGCATTTT
size: few; V: TRBV10-3; D: .; J: TRBJ1-1; CDR3: CAISSGEGGMNTEAFF; DNA: TGTGCCATCAGTTCTGGGGAGGGCGGAATGAACACTGAAGCTTTCTTT
size: .; V: TRBV7-2; D: TRBD2; J: TRBJ2-3; CDR3: CASSFPLAGVGTDTQYF; DNA: TGTGCCAGCAGCTTCCCCCTAGCGGGGGTCGGGACAGATACGCAGTATTTT
size: once; V: TRBV6-1; D: .; J: TRBJ2-5; CDR3: CASSEQTETQYF; DNA: TGTGCCAGCAGTGAACAAACTGAGACCCAGTACTTC
size: .; V: TRBV7-2; D: TRBD2; J: TRBJ2-5; CDR3: CASRAASGGASGTQYF; DNA: TGTGCCAGCAGAGCGGCTAGCGGGGGGGCCTCGGGGACCCAGTACTTC
size: once; V: TRBV2; D: .; J: TRBJ1-2; CDR3: CASRVDSNYGYTF; DNA: TGTGCCAGCAGGGTAGACAGTAACTATGGCTACACCTTC
size: once; V: TRBV7-9; D: TRBD1; J: TRBJ2-6; CDR3: CASSTTGTYSGANVLTF; DNA: TGTGCCAGCAGCACGACAGGGACCTACTCTGGGGCCAACGTCCTGACTTTC
size: .; V: TRBV2; D: .; J: TRBJ1-1; CDR3: CASGREGTEAFF; DNA: TGTGCCAGCGGTCGCGAGGGCACTGAAGCTTTCTTT
size: .; V: TRBV7-2; D: .; J: TRBJ1-2; CDR3: CASSVQTGYGYTF; DNA: TGTGCCAGCAGCGTACAGACAGGTTATGGCTACACCTTC
size: .; V: TRBV9; D: TRBD2; J: TRBJ2-1; CDR3: CASSSGTTPYNEQFF; DNA: TGTGCCAGCAGCTCCGGGACTACGCCATACAATGAGCAGTTCTTC